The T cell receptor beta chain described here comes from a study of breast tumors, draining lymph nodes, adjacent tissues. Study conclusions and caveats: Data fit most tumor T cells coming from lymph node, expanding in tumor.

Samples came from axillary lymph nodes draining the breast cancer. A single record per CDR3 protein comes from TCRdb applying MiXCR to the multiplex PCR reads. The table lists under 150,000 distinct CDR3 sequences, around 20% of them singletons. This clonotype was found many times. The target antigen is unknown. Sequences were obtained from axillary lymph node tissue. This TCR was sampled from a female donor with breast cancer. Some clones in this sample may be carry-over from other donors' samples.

CDR3 sequence (DNA): TGCAGTGCTAGAGAAGGCAGGGTGGGCAATGAGCAGTTCTTC. It encodes CSAREGRVGNEQFF. The gene calls are TRBV20-1 and TRBJ2-1, with D maybe TRBD1 (5 bases). Per the germline V gene, CDR1 is DFQATT and CDR2 is SNEGSKA (reference sequence). CDR3 size: 14 residues. The V end lost 0 bases, the J end lost 6 bases, and 12 bases lay between the germline ends.